This T cell receptor (beta chain) comes out of a study of cytomegalovirus exposure and HLA in healthy donors. CDR1 is MNHNY and CDR2 is SVGAGI in the germline V gene (reference sequence). V was pared by 5 bases and J by 5 bases, with 16 bases between. The CDR3 sequence is 14 residues long. The sample holds one count of this clone. Both 60 Vbeta primers and 13 Jbeta primers went into the PCR. Assay used: immunoSEQ multiplex PCR; TCRdb lists only in-frame clones, some missing. The data show about 170,000 clones, approximately 80% seen once. Sequenced sample: PBMCs. The source is a woman between 18 and 29 years old in good health and CMV-seronegative. The rearrangement joins TRBV6-6 to TRBJ2-7; D may be TRBD2 (6 bases). CDR3 in amino acids: CASSRAASSDEQYF. Here the CDR3 DNA reads TGTGCCAGCAGTCGGGCTGCCTCTAGCGACGAGCAGTACTTC.